The entry below describes one TCR beta chain. What it binds is not known. This record belongs to a study of cytomegalovirus exposure and HLA in healthy donors. Findings of the study overall: Data from an earlier analysis indicated that most TCR beta V segments were productive either about 87% or about 30% of the time.

In the PCR, 60 Vbeta and 13 Jbeta primers were used. Sequencing used immunoSEQ multiplex PCR; TCRdb keeps in-frame clones, though not all of them. Of about 200,000 clones listed, approximately 78% are singletons. This clonotype originated in a woman aged 40 to 50 in good health and CMV-seronegative. Sequenced: PBMCs.

The CDR3 nucleotides are TGTGCCAGCAGTAACAGGGTTGCCGGGAACACTGAAGCTTTCTTT. It specifies CASSNRVAGNTEAFF. The V and J genes are TRBV28 and TRBJ1-1; D might be TRBD1 (6 bases). Trimming took off 5 bases at V and 1 base at J, with 14 bases between the two ends. The CDR3 extends over 15 amino acids. Germline loops: CDR1 MDHEN, CDR2 SYDVKM.